The TCR beta chain under discussion was sequenced for a study of CD8+CD57+ T cells in acquired aplastic anemia. Genomic DNA served as template for TCR beta VDJ and CDR3 profiling. One entry per CDR3 protein, called by TCRdb with MiXCR from the reads. The data show about 270,000 distinct CDR3 sequences, approximately 56% seen once. CDR1 and CDR2 from the germline V gene are SEHNR and FQNEAQ (reference sequence). The CDR3 totals 14 residues. V was pared by 9 bases and J by 5 bases, with 10 bases of the junction left unmatched. The source of this sequence is a human donor with severe aplastic anemia or a healthy control (not recorded which). The material sequenced was sorted CD4+, CD8+, or CD8+CD57+ T cells (not recorded which) from PBMCs. The chain recombines TRBV7-9 with TRBJ2-7; 10 nucleotides match TRBD1. The CDR3 nucleotides read TGTGCCAGTAGCCTCGACAGGGGGCTCCACGAGCAGTACTTC. It codes for CASSLDRGLHEQYF.